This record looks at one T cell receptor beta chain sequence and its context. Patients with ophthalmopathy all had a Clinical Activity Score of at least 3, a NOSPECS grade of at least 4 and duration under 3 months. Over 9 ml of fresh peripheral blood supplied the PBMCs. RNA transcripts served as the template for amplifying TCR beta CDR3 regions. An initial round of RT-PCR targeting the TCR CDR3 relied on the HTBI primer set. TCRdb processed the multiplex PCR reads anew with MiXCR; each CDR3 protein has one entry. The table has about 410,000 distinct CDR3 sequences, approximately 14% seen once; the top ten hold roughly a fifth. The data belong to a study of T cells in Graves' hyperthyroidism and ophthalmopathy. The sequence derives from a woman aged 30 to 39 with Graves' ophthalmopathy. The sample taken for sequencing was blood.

CDR3 residues: CSVSRAGGVGGANVLTF. DNA for the CDR3: TGCAGCGTTAGTAGGGCAGGGGGCGTAGGTGGGGCCAACGTCCTGACTTTC. V and J are TRBV29-1 and TRBJ2-6; 8 bases align to TRBD1. The germline gives CDR1 SQVTM, CDR2 ANQGSEA. The CDR3 is 17 amino acids. Trimming removed 5 bases from V and 3 bases from J; junction bases left unmatched: 12.